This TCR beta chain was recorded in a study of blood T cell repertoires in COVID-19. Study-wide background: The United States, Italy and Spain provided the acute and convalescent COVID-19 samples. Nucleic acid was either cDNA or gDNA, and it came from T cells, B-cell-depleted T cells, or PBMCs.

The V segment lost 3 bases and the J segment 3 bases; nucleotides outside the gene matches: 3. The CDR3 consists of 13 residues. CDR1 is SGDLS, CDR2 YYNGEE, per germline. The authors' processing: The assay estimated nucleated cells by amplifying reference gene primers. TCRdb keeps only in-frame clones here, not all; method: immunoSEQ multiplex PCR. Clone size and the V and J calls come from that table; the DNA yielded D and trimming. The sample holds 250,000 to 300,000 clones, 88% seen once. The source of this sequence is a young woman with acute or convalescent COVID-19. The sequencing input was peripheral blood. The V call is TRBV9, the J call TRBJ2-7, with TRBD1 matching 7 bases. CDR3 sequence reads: CASSGGQNYEQYF. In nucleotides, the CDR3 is TGTGCCAGCAGCGGGGGACAGAACTACGAGCAGTACTTC.